A selection of T cell receptor beta chains follows, all from one sample in a study of beta chain features in type 1 diabetes. Produced via immunoSEQ multiplex PCR; TCRdb's table is partial and in-frame only. Of a few hundred thousand clones in the sample, about 15% are singletons; the top ten hold about 0.02%. Input material: naive CD4+ T cells from blood. The receptor source for this set is a man aged 25-40 years with type 1 diabetes. The CDR3 runs from the conserved cysteine through the conserved F or W. D genes are given only for firm matches. Clone size is shown for a subset of rows, as once, few, many or a class of expanded clone.

j_call v_call clone_size d_call cdr3_aa cdr3_nt
TRBJ2-5 TRBV5-1 NA TRBD1 CASSLTGGETQYF TGCGCCAGCAGCTTAACAGGGGGGGAGACCCAGTACTTC
TRBJ1-1 TRBV30 NA TRBD1 CAWRGTGGAYGTEAFF TGTGCCTGGAGGGGTACAGGGGGCGCTTATGGCACTGAAGCTTTCTTT
TRBJ1-2 TRBV9 NA TRBD1 CASSGDPTGEGYTF TGTGCCAGCAGCGGAGATCCGACAGGGGAGGGCTACACCTTC
TRBJ2-5 TRBV5-6 few NA CASSSPGQGETQYF TGTGCCAGCAGCTCTCCGGGACAAGGGGAGACCCAGTACTTC
TRBJ2-7 TRBV23-1 NA TRBD1 CASRPNPGQGNYEQYF TGCGCCAGCAGACCAAATCCGGGACAGGGAAACTACGAGCAGTACTTC
TRBJ1-6 TRBV9 NA NA CASSINTVNSPLHF TGTGCCAGCAGCATTAACACAGTAAATTCACCCCTCCACTTT
TRBJ1-1 TRBV28 NA TRBD1 CASETGSRDTEAFF TGTGCCAGCGAGACAGGGTCAAGGGACACTGAAGCTTTCTTT
TRBJ2-1 TRBV27 few TRBD1 CASRSGQGVGNEQFF TGTGCCAGCAGATCGGGACAGGGGGTCGGCAATGAGCAGTTCTTC
TRBJ1-2 TRBV4-1 NA TRBD1 CASSADSTGLLNYGYTF TGCGCCAGCAGCGCCGATTCGACAGGGCTTCTTAACTATGGCTACACCTTC
TRBJ2-3 TRBV7-2 NA NA CASSPLSPSTDTQYF TGTGCCAGCAGCCCCCTTTCCCCTAGCACAGATACGCAGTATTTT
TRBJ2-5 TRBV6-1 NA NA CASSEPTGPPGTQYF TGTGCCAGCAGTGAACCTACAGGGCCTCCTGGGACCCAGTACTTC
TRBJ2-3 TRBV5-4 NA TRBD2 CASSLRREGIGTDTQYF TGTGCCAGCAGCTTAAGGCGGGAGGGCATTGGCACAGATACGCAGTATTTT
TRBJ1-1 TRBV5-6 NA TRBD1 CASSLVRTGVWVDTEAFF TGTGCCAGCAGCTTGGTTCGGACAGGGGTTTGGGTTGACACTGAAGCTTTCTTT
TRBJ2-5 TRBV28 NA NA CASSLTSGANQETQYF TGTGCCAGCAGTTTAACGTCAGGGGCTAACCAAGAGACCCAGTACTTC
TRBJ2-7 TRBV6-5 NA NA CASSYGQTPEQYF TGTGCCAGCAGTTACGGCCAAACCCCCGAGCAGTACTTC
TRBJ2-1 TRBV6-5 NA TRBD2 CASTLLAGGRNEQFF TGTGCCAGCACCCTACTAGCGGGGGGCCGCAATGAGCAGTTCTTC
TRBJ1-2 TRBV11-2 NA TRBD1 CASMGIRGQKNGYTF TGTGCCAGCATGGGGATAAGGGGGCAGAAGAATGGCTACACCTTC
TRBJ2-7 TRBV11-3 NA NA CASSRYYEQYF TGTGCCAGCAGCCGCTACTACGAGCAGTACTTC
TRBJ2-2 TRBV4-1 few NA CASSHRGTRNTGELFF TGCGCCAGCAGCCACCGGGGGACCCGGAACACCGGGGAGCTGTTTTTT
TRBJ2-5 TRBV5-1 NA TRBD1 CASRQQGSGETQYF TGCGCCAGCAGGCAACAGGGGTCCGGCGAGACCCAGTACTTC
TRBJ2-3 TRBV19 few TRBD1 CASSPDRGRPDTQYF TGTGCCAGTAGTCCGGACAGGGGTAGGCCAGATACGCAGTATTTT
TRBJ1-1 TRBV18 NA NA CASSPGAGSNTEAFF TGTGCCAGCTCACCCGGCGCAGGGTCGAACACTGAAGCTTTCTTT
TRBJ1-6 TRBV4-1 NA TRBD1 CASRTPGQGHSPLHF TGCGCCAGCAGAACCCCGGGACAGGGGCATTCACCCCTCCACTTT
TRBJ1-4 TRBV11-2 few NA CASLNQGNEKLFF TGTGCCAGCCTAAATCAGGGTAATGAAAAACTGTTTTTT
TRBJ1-2 TRBV6-5 few NA CASKPSGHDYGYTF TGTGCCAGCAAACCGAGCGGGCACGACTATGGCTACACCTTC
TRBJ2-5 TRBV7-9 NA NA CASSPGGAKGGETQYF TGTGCCAGCAGCCCTGGGGGGGCCAAAGGAGGGGAGACCCAGTACTTC
TRBJ1-1 TRBV6-5 NA TRBD1 CASNPRQGTEAFF TGTGCCAGCAACCCCCGACAGGGTACTGAAGCTTTCTTT
TRBJ2-1 TRBV30 NA NA CAWSPGGGGEQFF TGTGCCTGGAGTCCCGGGGGAGGAGGTGAGCAGTTCTTC
TRBJ2-3 TRBV5-4 few TRBD2 CASSLAGLAGEADTQYF TGTGCCAGCAGCTTGGCGGGGCTAGCGGGAGAGGCAGATACGCAGTATTTT
TRBJ2-5 TRBV4-1 NA TRBD2 CASSQLAGGLETQYF TGCGCCAGCAGCCAGCTAGCGGGAGGGCTAGAGACCCAGTACTTC
TRBJ2-5 TRBV9 few NA CASSVGQQETQYF TGTGCCAGCAGCGTAGGCCAGCAAGAGACCCAGTACTTC
TRBJ1-5 TRBV5-1 NA TRBD1 CASSVGQGNQPQHF TGCGCCAGCAGCGTTGGACAGGGTAATCAGCCCCAGCATTTT
TRBJ2-1 TRBV28 few TRBD2 CASSLGGLAGVYEQFF TGTGCCAGCAGTCTAGGGGGACTAGCGGGAGTATATGAGCAGTTCTTC
TRBJ2-7 TRBV6-6 NA TRBD1 CASSRTGGTYEQYF TGTGCCAGCAGCCGGACAGGGGGGACCTACGAGCAGTACTTC
TRBJ1-6 TRBV25-1 NA TRBD1 CASSNTGAADSPLHF TGTGCCAGCAGTAACACAGGGGCGGCCGATTCACCCCTCCACTTT
TRBJ2-6 TRBV11-2 few NA CAGSRSGANVLTF TGTGCCGGCTCGAGGTCTGGGGCCAACGTCCTGACTTTC
TRBJ2-7 TRBV5-4 NA TRBD2 CASTSGGSGNYEQYF TGTGCCAGCACATCGGGAGGATCGGGAAACTACGAGCAGTACTTC
TRBJ2-7 TRBV11-1 NA TRBD2 CASSPGTSGSYEQYF TGTGCCAGCAGCCCCGGGACTAGCGGGTCCTACGAGCAGTACTTC
TRBJ2-1 TRBV2 NA TRBD2 CASSGAGVQFF TGTGCCAGCAGTGGGGCGGGGGTGCAGTTCTTC
TRBJ1-2 TRBV2 NA NA CASSPGAGGSGYTF TGTGCCAGCAGTCCTGGTGCGGGGGGCAGTGGCTACACCTTC